The clone carrying this T cell receptor beta chain was counted a single time. Original methodology: Nucleated cell number was recorded as an estimate derived from reference gene primer amplification. Method: immunoSEQ multiplex PCR; TCRdb's copy keeps in-frame clones and lacks some. V, J and clone size are taken as reported in that table, and D and trimming were inferred from the DNA itself. The table records around 70,000 clones, over 75% of them present only once. The CDR3 is made up of 13 amino acids. Trimming cost V 5 bases and J 1 base, with 8 bases left between them. Germline CDR1 and CDR2: LNHNV and YYDKDF (reference sequence). The data were obtained in a study of blood T cell repertoires in COVID-19.

The origin of this receptor is an elderly woman with active or convalescent COVID-19. The specimen was peripheral blood. The chain couples TRBV15 to TRBJ1-1, with no clear D. CDR3: CATSLRWNTEAFF. CDR3 DNA: TGTGCCACCAGCCTGCGTTGGAACACTGAAGCTTTCTTT.